This TCR beta chain appears in the sequencing data of a study of blood T cell repertoires in COVID-19. About the study: COVID-19 samples collected from the United States, Italy and Spain covered acute and convalescent phases. PBMCs, B-cell-depleted T cells, or T cells were the source of the cDNA or gDNA that made up the material.

This clone was picked up one time. Seattle patient enrollment occurred during active infection, with longitudinal follow-up thereafter. V was cut by 6 bases and J by 4 bases, with 9 bases left in between. Germline lookup yields CDR1 MNHNY and CDR2 SVGAGI (reference sequence). This CDR3 has 12 amino acids. Per the original data handling: Estimated nucleated cell counts came from reference gene primer amplification. Sequenced by immunoSEQ multiplex PCR; TCRdb stores in-frame clones only, minus some. V and J calls and clone size are those listed in that table; D and trimming were worked out from the DNA. Seen here are a few hundred thousand clones, over 85% observed once, and the top ten hold roughly 0.78%.

Source material: peripheral blood. This clonotype originated in a man between 18 and 29 years old with COVID-19, enrolled during active disease. The chain employs TRBV6-6 and TRBJ1-2, with D possibly matching TRBD1 (6 bases). The CDR3 DNA reads as TGTGCCAGCAGCCGGGACACCTATGGCTACACCTTC. Its protein is CASSRDTYGYTF.